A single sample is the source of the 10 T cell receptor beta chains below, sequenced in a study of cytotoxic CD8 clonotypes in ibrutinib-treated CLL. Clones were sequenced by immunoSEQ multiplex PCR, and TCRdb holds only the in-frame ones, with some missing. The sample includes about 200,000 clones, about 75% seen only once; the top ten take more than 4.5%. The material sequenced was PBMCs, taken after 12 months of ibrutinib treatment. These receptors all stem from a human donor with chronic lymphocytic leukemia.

In nucleotides, the CDR3 is TGTGCCAGCAGCCCTTGGACGGGCCCCGCGGGCTATGGCTACACCTTC. Protein sequence: CASSPWTGPAGYGYTF. The chain combines TRBV7-2 with TRBJ1-2, with D uncertain. Germline lookup yields CDR1 SGHTA and CDR2 FQGNSA. The CDR3 has 16 residues. With 5 bases removed from V and 4 bases from J, the gap between germline ends came to 20 bases.

The CDR3 here is CASTLTGQGHTNYGYTF. The CDR3 DNA reads as TGTGCCAGTACCTTAACGGGACAGGGACATACTAACTATGGCTACACCTTC. V and J are TRBV19 and TRBJ1-2; the match to TRBD1 covers 9 bases. This CDR3 region has 17 residues. V was clipped by 7 bases and J by 0 bases; unmatched bases: 12. In germline, CDR1 is LNHDA, CDR2 SQIVND (reference sequence).

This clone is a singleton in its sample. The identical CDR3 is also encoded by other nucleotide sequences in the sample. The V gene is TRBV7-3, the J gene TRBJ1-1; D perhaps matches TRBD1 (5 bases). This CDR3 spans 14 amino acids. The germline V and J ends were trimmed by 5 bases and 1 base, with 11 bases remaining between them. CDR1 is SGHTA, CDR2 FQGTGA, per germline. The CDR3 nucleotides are TGTGCCAGCAGCCTGGGGCAGGGGAACACTGAAGCTTTCTTT. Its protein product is CASSLGQGNTEAFF. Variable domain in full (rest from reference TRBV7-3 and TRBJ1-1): GAGVSQTPSNKVTEKGKYVELRCDPISGHTALYWYRQSLGQGPEFLIYFQGTGAADDSGLPNDRFFAVRPEGSVSTLKIQRTERGDSAVYLCASSLGQGNTEAFFGQGTRLTVV.

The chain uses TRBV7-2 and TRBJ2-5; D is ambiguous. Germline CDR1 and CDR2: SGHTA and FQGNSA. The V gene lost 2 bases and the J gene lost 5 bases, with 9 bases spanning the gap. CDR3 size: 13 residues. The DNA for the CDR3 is TGTGCCAGCAGCTTAACCCTCCGGGAGACCCAGTACTTC. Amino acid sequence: CASSLTLRETQYF. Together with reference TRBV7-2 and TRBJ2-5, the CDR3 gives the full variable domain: GAGVSQSPSNKVTEKGKDVELRCDPISGHTALYWYRQSLGQGLEFLIYFQGNSAPDKSGLPSDRFSAERTGGSVSTLTIQRTQQEDSAVYLCASSLTLRETQYFGPGTRLLVL.

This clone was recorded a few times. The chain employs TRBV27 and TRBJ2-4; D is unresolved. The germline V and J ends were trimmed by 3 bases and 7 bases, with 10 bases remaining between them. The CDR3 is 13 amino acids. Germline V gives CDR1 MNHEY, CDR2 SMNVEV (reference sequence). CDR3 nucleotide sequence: TGTGCCAGCAGTTTTTCCCTAGGGAACATTCAGTACTTC. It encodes CASSFSLGNIQYF.

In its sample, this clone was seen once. The CDR3 region has the DNA TGCGCCAGCAGCCAAGATAGTGCGGGCTATGGCTACACCTTC. Its protein product is CASSQDSAGYGYTF. The chain uses TRBV4-1 and TRBJ1-2; no definite D call. Germline CDR1 and CDR2: MGHRA and YSYEKL. This CDR3 comprises 14 residues. V shed 0 bases and J shed 4 bases, with 9 bases lying between them.

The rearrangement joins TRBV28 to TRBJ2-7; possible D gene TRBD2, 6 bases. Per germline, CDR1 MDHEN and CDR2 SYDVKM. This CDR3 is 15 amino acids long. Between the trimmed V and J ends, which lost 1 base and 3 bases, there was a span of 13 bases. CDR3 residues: CASSLYTGVGYEQYF. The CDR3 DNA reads TGTGCCAGCAGTTTATATACGGGAGTAGGCTACGAGCAGTACTTC. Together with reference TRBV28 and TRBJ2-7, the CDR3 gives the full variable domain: DVKVTQSSRYLVKRTGEKVFLECVQDMDHENMFWYRQDPGLGLRLIYFSYDVKMKEKGDIPEGYSVSREKKERFSLILESASTNQTSMYLCASSLYTGVGYEQYFGPGTRLTVT.

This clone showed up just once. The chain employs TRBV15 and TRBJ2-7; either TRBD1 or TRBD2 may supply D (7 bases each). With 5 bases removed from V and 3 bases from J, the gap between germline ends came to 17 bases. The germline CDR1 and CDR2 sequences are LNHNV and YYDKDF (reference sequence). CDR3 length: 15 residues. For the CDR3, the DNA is TGTGCCACCAGCGCCAGGGGGACTAAGAACTACGAGCAGTACTTC. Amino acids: CATSARGTKNYEQYF.

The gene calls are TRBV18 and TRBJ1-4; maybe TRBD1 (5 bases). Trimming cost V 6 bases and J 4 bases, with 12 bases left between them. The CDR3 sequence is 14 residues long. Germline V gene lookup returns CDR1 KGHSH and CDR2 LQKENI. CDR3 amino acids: CASSPGARNEKLFF. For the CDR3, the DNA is TGTGCCAGCTCCCCCGGGGCCCGTAATGAAAAACTGTTTTTT.

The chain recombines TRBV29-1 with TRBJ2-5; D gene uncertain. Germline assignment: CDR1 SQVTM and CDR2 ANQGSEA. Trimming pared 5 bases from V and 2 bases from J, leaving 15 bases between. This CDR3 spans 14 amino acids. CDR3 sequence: CSVTVAVKQETQYF. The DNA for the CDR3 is TGCAGCGTTACGGTGGCGGTAAAACAAGAGACCCAGTACTTC.